This T cell receptor (beta chain) is from a study of T-cell memory formation after mild COVID-19. TCRdb re-called the 5' RACE reads through MiXCR, storing one row per CDR3 protein. Of over 150,000 distinct CDR3 sequences in the sample, 13% were seen once. Germline V gene lookup returns CDR1 MNHEY and CDR2 SVGAGI. Trimming took 5 bases from V and 3 from J, leaving 8 bases between them. This CDR3 region has 13 residues. Sequencing input: PBMCs or a T cell subset sorted from them (not recorded which). The chain is built from TRBV6-5 and TRBJ1-3; D call uncertain. This TCR came from a man aged 18 to 30 who had mild COVID-19 (a few samples of this study predate the infection). Cell type and time point are not known. The CDR3 DNA follows: TGTGCCAGCAGTACATCGGGTGGAAACACCATATATTTT. It encodes CASSTSGGNTIYF.